The sequence of this TCR beta chain was determined in a study of beta chain features in type 1 diabetes. The CDR3 spans 14 residues. V was pared by 1 base and J by 7 bases, with 3 bases of the junction left unmatched. The germline V gene encodes CDR1 SGHRS and CDR2 YFSETQ. Every participating donor gave one draw, a heparinised blood sample averaging around 120 mL. CD4+ naive, central memory, regulatory and stem cell-like memory cells were sorted via CD45RO/CCR7/CD25/CD127/CD95/CD27. General study points: People with Type 1 diabetes carried modestly yet significantly shorter TCRB CDR3s in all four CD4+ subsets. Diminished insertions and augmented deletions at VDJ junctions characterized type 1 diabetes patients.

With respect to this clone: The target antigen is unknown.

The whole isolated RNA underwent reverse transcription, so sequencing captured expressed TCRB transcripts. Generated by immunoSEQ multiplex PCR, the TCRdb table keeps only in-frame clones and is missing some. The table has about 28,000 clones, about two thirds seen once. This sequence joins TRBV5-1 and TRBJ2-1; 9 bases match TRBD2. The sequenced sample was Tregs from blood. The receptor's source is a woman under 40 with type 1 diabetes. The CDR3, as DNA: TGCGCCAGCAGCTTGACTAGCGGGCAGAATGAGCAGTTCTTC. Translating it yields CASSLTSGQNEQFF. Complete variable domain (other parts from reference TRBV5-1 and TRBJ2-1): KAGVTQTPRYLIKTRGQQVTLSCSPISGHRSVSWYQQTPGQGLQFLFEYFSETQRNKGNFPGRFSGRQFSNSRSEMNVSTLELGDSALYLCASSLTSGQNEQFFGPGTRLTVL.